These T cell receptor beta chains were read from a single sample in a study of early T cells in non-severe SARS-CoV-2 infection. TCRdb recomputed calls from the 5' RACE reads with MiXCR, one row per CDR3 protein. The table records about 27,000 distinct CDR3 sequences, about 2.7% of them present only once. The sequencing sample was made of whole blood. Every receptor here comes from an adult who was a healthcare worker with PCR-confirmed SARS-CoV-2 infection or an uninfected control (not recorded which). CDR3s include the opening cysteine and the closing phenylalanine or tryptophan. D genes are given only for firm matches. Not all rows give a size; the values are once, few, many and, for expanded clones, a class.

TRBJ2-2	TRBD1	few	TRBV7-9	CASRPSAGQGAQSNTGELFF	TGTGCCAGCAGACCAAGCGCGGGACAGGGAGCACAATCGAACACCGGGGAGCTGTTTTTT
TRBJ1-1	TRBD1	many	TRBV5-1	CASSPQQGMNTEAFF	TGCGCCAGCAGCCCACAACAGGGGATGAACACTGAAGCTTTCTTT
TRBJ1-1	.	many	TRBV20-1	CSARDLFGEAKNTEAFF	TGCAGTGCTAGAGATTTATTCGGGGAAGCAAAGAACACTGAAGCTTTCTTT
TRBJ2-5	.	many	TRBV29-1	CSVEQGQETQYF	TGCAGCGTTGAACAGGGACAAGAGACCCAGTACTTC
TRBJ1-2	.	many	TRBV7-3	CASSLTNGAGYTF	TGTGCCAGCAGCTTAACAAATGGGGCAGGCTACACCTTC
TRBJ2-3	.	many	TRBV29-1	CSVKNYPGTDTQYF	TGCAGCGTCAAAAATTACCCCGGGACAGATACGCAGTATTTT
TRBJ2-2	.	many	TRBV2	CASSELSTSNTGELFF	TGTGCCAGCAGTGAGTTAAGTACCTCGAACACCGGGGAGCTGTTTTTT
TRBJ1-2	TRBD1	medium-sized	TRBV20-1	CSARVGQGGYTF	TGCAGTGCTAGAGTCGGACAGGGCGGCTACACCTTC
TRBJ2-5	TRBD2	.	TRBV5-4	CASRTSGSPETQYF	TGTGCCAGCAGAACTAGCGGGAGCCCAGAGACCCAGTACTTC
TRBJ2-4	.	.	TRBV12-3/TRBV12-4	CASSLGGAKNIQYF	TGTGCCAGCAGCCTCGGAGGAGCCAAAAACATTCAGTACTTC
TRBJ2-1	.	many	TRBV12-3/TRBV12-4	CASSPSTVANEQFF	TGTGCCAGCAGTCCGAGTACAGTGGCCAATGAGCAGTTCTTC
TRBJ1-3	.	many	TRBV5-1	CASSGDGSGNTIYF	TGCGCCAGCAGCGGGGACGGCTCTGGAAACACCATATATTTT
TRBJ1-2	TRBD1	many	TRBV6-5	CASSQGTGNLYGYTF	TGTGCCAGCAGTCAAGGGACAGGGAACCTCTATGGCTACACCTTC
TRBJ2-3	TRBD1	many	TRBV18	CASSPRGRGTDTQYF	TGTGCCAGCTCACCTAGGGGGCGAGGAACAGATACGCAGTATTTT
TRBJ1-6	TRBD1	many	TRBV4-1	CASSHTGVSYNSPLHF	TGCGCCAGCAGCCACACAGGGGTTTCCTATAATTCACCCCTCCACTTT
TRBJ2-3	TRBD1	many	TRBV18	CASSPGTADTQYF	TGTGCCAGCTCCCCAGGGACAGCCGATACGCAGTATTTT
TRBJ2-1	.	many	TRBV15	CATSRDVRGRGGEQFF	TGTGCCACCAGCAGAGATGTACGAGGTAGAGGCGGTGAGCAGTTCTTC
TRBJ1-4	.	.	TRBV30	CAWSIKGWYATNEKLFF	TGTGCCTGGAGCATAAAAGGGTGGTATGCAACTAATGAAAAACTGTTTTTT
TRBJ1-1	.	many	TRBV20-1	CSAQPPTGTPEAFF	TGCAGTGCTCAACCCCCTACAGGGACCCCTGAAGCTTTCTTT
TRBJ2-2	TRBD2	many	TRBV3-1	CASSQEYLAGGTGELFF	TGTGCCAGCAGCCAAGAGTACTTAGCGGGGGGAACCGGGGAGCTGTTTTTT
TRBJ2-3	.	many	TRBV5-1	CASSFSSSDTQYF	TGCGCCAGCAGCTTCTCATCATCAGATACGCAGTATTTT
TRBJ2-5	TRBD2	many	TRBV3-1	CASSQRSRREGTQYF	TGTGCCAGCAGCCAAAGGTCTAGGCGGGAGGGGACCCAGTACTTC
TRBJ1-2	TRBD1	many	TRBV4-2	CASSQDWKDRSYGYTF	TGTGCCAGCAGCCAAGATTGGAAGGACAGGAGTTATGGCTACACCTTC
TRBJ2-2	.	.	TRBV20-1	CSATPGGRANTGELFF	TGCAGTGCCACCCCCGGCGGCAGAGCTAACACCGGGGAGCTGTTTTTT
TRBJ1-2	.	many	TRBV4-1	CASSQGKTNYGYTF	TGCGCCAGCAGCCAGGGGAAGACTAACTATGGCTACACCTTC
TRBJ2-1	.	many	TRBV6-1	CASREMGGLGNEQFF	TGTGCCAGCAGGGAAATGGGGGGCTTGGGCAATGAGCAGTTCTTC
TRBJ2-2	.	few	TRBV5-1	CASSPDYTGELFF	TGCGCCAGCAGCCCCGATTATACCGGGGAGCTGTTTTTT
TRBJ2-3	TRBD1	many	TRBV29-1	CSVNQGATDTQYF	TGCAGCGTTAATCAGGGGGCAACGGATACGCAGTATTTT
TRBJ2-1	TRBD2	many	TRBV4-2	CASSQDEFRLAGNNEQFF	TGTGCCAGCAGCCAAGATGAATTCCGTCTAGCGGGGAACAATGAGCAGTTCTTC
TRBJ1-1	.	many	TRBV7-8	CASSPQIGASTEAFF	TGTGCCAGCAGCCCCCAGATCGGGGCGAGCACTGAAGCTTTCTTT
TRBJ1-6	.	many	TRBV11-2	CASSSRTHPWDSPLHF	TGTGCCAGCAGCTCGCGGACACACCCCTGGGATTCACCCCTCCACTTT
TRBJ1-2	.	many	TRBV6-5	CASTPIAGNYGYTF	TGTGCCAGCACCCCCATAGCAGGGAACTATGGCTACACCTTC
TRBJ2-5	.	medium-sized	TRBV20-1	CSARRSLGLETQYF	TGCAGTGCTAGGAGGTCATTAGGGTTAGAGACCCAGTACTTC
TRBJ2-3	TRBD2	many	TRBV27	CASRLAGATDTQYF	TGTGCCAGCAGACTAGCGGGGGCCACAGATACGCAGTATTTT
TRBJ2-5	TRBD2	few	TRBV6-5	CASSYLGLGGGKKETQYF	TGTGCCAGCAGTTACTTAGGGCTCGGCGGGGGAAAAAAAGAGACCCAGTACTTC
TRBJ2-5	.	many	TRBV11-2	CASSLSALNQETQYF	TGTGCCAGCAGCTTATCTGCACTCAACCAAGAGACCCAGTACTTC
TRBJ2-1	TRBD2	many	TRBV29-1	CSVLSGGTYNEQFF	TGCAGCGTTTTGAGCGGGGGGACCTACAATGAGCAGTTCTTC
TRBJ2-2	TRBD2	few	TRBV29-1	CSGLAAGELFF	TGCAGCGGACTAGCGGCCGGGGAGCTGTTTTTT
TRBJ2-3	TRBD1	.	TRBV29-1	CSAGFSTGADTQYF	TGCAGCGCGGGCTTTTCGACAGGGGCAGATACGCAGTATTTT
TRBJ2-5	.	many	TRBV21-1	CATPSLALDLETQYF	TGTGCCACCCCATCTCTAGCGTTAGATTTGGAGACCCAGTACTTC
TRBJ1-2	TRBD1	many	TRBV29-1	CSVERGGPYGYTF	TGCAGCGTTGAAAGAGGGGGCCCCTATGGCTACACCTTC
TRBJ1-1	.	many	TRBV18	CASSPPGLTEAFF	TGTGCCAGCTCACCCCCAGGGTTGACTGAAGCTTTCTTT
TRBJ2-1	TRBD1	many	TRBV2	CASSRQGAHEQFF	TGTGCCAGCAGCCGACAGGGAGCCCATGAGCAGTTCTTC
TRBJ1-2	.	many	TRBV19	CASSILPGQVQYENYGYTF	TGTGCCAGTAGTATCCTCCCGGGGCAGGTCCAGTACGAAAACTATGGCTACACCTTC
TRBJ1-2	.	many	TRBV29-1	CSVWDESNYGYTF	TGCAGCGTCTGGGACGAGTCTAACTATGGCTACACCTTC
TRBJ2-5	TRBD1	many	TRBV24-1	CATSDPTGEAWEETQYF	TGTGCCACCAGTGACCCGACAGGGGAAGCGTGGGAAGAGACCCAGTACTTC
TRBJ1-2	.	many	TRBV9	CASRPPSGQPFYGYTF	TGTGCCAGCAGACCCCCTTCGGGCCAACCCTTTTATGGCTACACCTTC
TRBJ2-2	.	many	TRBV6-5	CASRPDRHTGELFF	TGTGCCAGCAGACCGGACAGACACACCGGGGAGCTGTTTTTT
TRBJ1-1	.	many	TRBV12-3/TRBV12-4	CASSRRVNTEAFF	TGTGCCAGCTCCCGCAGGGTGAACACTGAAGCTTTCTTT
TRBJ2-3	.	many	TRBV11-2	CASTDVRGDTQYF	TGTGCCAGCACCGACGTCCGGGGAGATACGCAGTATTTT
TRBJ2-5	.	many	TRBV6-2/TRBV6-3	CASSWAQGGGQETQYF	TGTGCCAGCAGTTGGGCCCAAGGAGGAGGGCAAGAGACCCAGTACTTC
TRBJ2-3	TRBD2	many	TRBV10-3	CAISKRGQSTDTQYF	TGTGCCATCAGCAAGCGGGGGCAAAGCACAGATACGCAGTATTTT
TRBJ1-5	.	many	TRBV6-6	CASNRDTPFSSNQPQHF	TGTGCCAGCAACCGGGACACCCCTTTCTCTAGCAATCAGCCCCAGCATTTT
TRBJ2-3	.	many	TRBV27	CASSSRMRQPSSTDTQYF	TGTGCCAGCTCTTCCCGAATGCGGCAGCCCTCTAGCACAGATACGCAGTATTTT
TRBJ2-3	TRBD1	many	TRBV5-1	CASSLVVSGTGGTDTQYF	TGCGCCAGCAGCTTGGTTGTATCTGGGACAGGGGGCACAGATACGCAGTATTTT
TRBJ2-1	.	many	TRBV7-7	CASSPPRPGTPYNEQFF	TGTGCCAGCAGCCCACCCCGGCCCGGGACCCCGTACAATGAGCAGTTCTTC
TRBJ2-5	.	many	TRBV7-8	CASRKQGYGTQYF	TGTGCCAGCAGAAAACAGGGCTACGGGACCCAGTACTTC
TRBJ2-6	.	many	TRBV19	CASSLYPTGSGANVLTF	TGTGCCAGTAGTCTCTACCCCACGGGCTCTGGGGCCAACGTCCTGACTTTC
TRBJ2-6	.	many	TRBV5-6	CASSLVAGANVLTF	TGTGCCAGCAGCTTGGTCGCTGGGGCCAACGTCCTGACTTTC